This TCR beta chain was recorded in a study of CD8+ T cells in alopecia areata (dated by TCRdb to about 2018). Looking at the study overall: The treated patients took part in an open-label pilot trial in which moderate-to-severe alopecia areata was treated with oral tofacitinib at 5 to 10 mg twice daily. Tofacitinib was administered for 6 to 18 months, and 6 months of follow-up off drug were then conducted to assess delayed response and recurrence. The study used high-throughput TCRbeta sequencing to examine T cell clonal expansion in alopecia areata, in both the C3H/HeJ mouse model and human patients. On the human side, TCRbeta sequencing was run on scalp tissue and on sorted CD4+ and CD8+ peripheral blood T cells from healthy controls and from alopecia areata patients with either patchy or totalis/universalis disease. Biopsies were taken from tofacitinib-treated patients at baseline and again at 4 and 24 weeks into treatment, and several of those patients also had a later scalp biopsy. Clonality in the scalp was compared among normal scalp (n=4), patchy alopecia areata scalp (n=8), and alopecia totalis/universalis scalp (n=8). The RNA source kit depended on sample type: the PAXgene miRNA kit for fixed scalp, the miRNeasy kit for PBMCs, and the RNeasy kit for mouse skin. TCRbeta CDR3 regions were amplified by immunoSEQ multiplex PCR with 35 Vbeta forward and 13 Jbeta reverse primers. On the study overall, not on this receptor specifically: Resident alphabeta T cells in normal human skin are also sequenced, complicating scalp TCR repertoire analysis, unlike mouse skin dominated by gammadelta T cells. Shared TCR sequences between patients were less evident than in mice, which may be partly attributable to HLA diversity in the patient population. Compared with normal scalp, lesional scalp had higher clonality and more expanded CD8+ clones, particularly in alopecia totalis/universalis, a pattern that suggests antigenic drive.

Turning to this clone: The antigen it binds to is not known. Qualities for individual bases were not recorded, and no much larger clone is one base off.

The method was the immunoSEQ multiplex PCR assay. To provide template for TCR sequencing, every sample had RNA extracted and reverse transcribed into cDNA. First-strand cDNA was synthesized with SuperScript III using a 2:1 mix of oligo-dT and random hexamers. A synthetic immune receptor repertoire was used to measure amplification bias, and any remaining bias was corrected computationally. The study's own analysis went as follows. Raw reads were preprocessed to remove errors, and CDR3 was defined according to IMGT conventions as the region from the conserved cysteine to phenylalanine. Clonality was computed as 1 minus the Shannon entropy, with the entropy normalized by log2 of the number of productive unique TCRs. Whether each scalp clone was CD4 or CD8 was inferred by checking scalp TCRbeta sequences against the CD4 and CD8 repertoires from sorted blood. Drawn from immuneACCESS, this table holds only the in-frame rearrangements with V and J called that TCRdb kept. Clones are partly lost; checked studies trace under half to an unresolved V gene and leave the rest unexplained. V, J and clone size were drawn from that table, and D and trimming were deduced from the DNA. For this sample there are roughly 250,000 clones; roughly two thirds appear just once. The ten largest clonotypes hold approximately 1.2% of the sample.

The sample's time point label is to be understood as: baseline before oral tofacitinib. From alopecia areata patients, peripheral blood was collected along with lesional scalp punch biopsies. After PBMCs were isolated by density centrifugation and stained for CD3, CD4 and CD8, a FACSAria was used to sort CD4+ and CD8+ T cells. The sample consisted of CD4+ T cells sorted from blood, taken at week 0. This clonotype was sampled from a human donor with alopecia areata.

For the CDR3, the sequence is CASIPGGSQLEAFF. The sequence in DNA is TGCGCCAGCATTCCAGGGGGGTCGCAGCTAGAAGCTTTCTTT. The sequence joins TRBV4-3 to TRBJ1-1, with 7 junctional bases fitting TRBD1. From V the trimming removes 7 bases and from J it removes 8 bases, while the gene matches leave 13 bases of the junction unaccounted for. CDR1 and CDR2 (LGHNA, YSLEER) derive from the germline V gene. The CDR3, cysteine through phenylalanine, is 14 amino acids long. Kept here is only the CDR3 DNA, which spans 42 bases and is read in frame from base 1.